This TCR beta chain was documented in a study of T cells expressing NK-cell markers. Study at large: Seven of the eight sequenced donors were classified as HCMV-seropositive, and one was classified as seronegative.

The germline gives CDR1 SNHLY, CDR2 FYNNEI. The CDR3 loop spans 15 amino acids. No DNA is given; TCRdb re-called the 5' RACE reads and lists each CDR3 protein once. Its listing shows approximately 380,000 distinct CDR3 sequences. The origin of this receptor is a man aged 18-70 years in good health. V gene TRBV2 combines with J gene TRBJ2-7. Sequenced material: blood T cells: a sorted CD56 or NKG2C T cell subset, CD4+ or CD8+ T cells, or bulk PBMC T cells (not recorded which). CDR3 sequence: CASSGGLVSSYEQYF.